The 10 T cell receptor beta chains presented below share a single source sample, sequenced in a study of response to subunit inactivated influenza vaccine. Each CDR3 protein gets one entry after TCRdb re-called the RT-PCR reads with MiXCR. The sample holds more than 450,000 distinct CDR3 sequences; 12% are singletons and the top ten take roughly 10%. The sample here was PBMCs from blood, taken on the day of vaccination. Source of these receptors: a man aged 50 or older who received an inactivated influenza vaccine.

This clonotype appeared a few times. The chain recombines TRBV5-6 with TRBJ2-7; D is ambiguous. The CDR3 extends over 14 amino acids. Germline-derived CDR1 and CDR2 are SGHDT and YYEEEE. The V end lost 1 base, the J end lost 0 bases, and 8 bases lay between the germline ends. In DNA form, the CDR3 reads TGTGCCAGCAGCTTGCGGAGAACCTCCTACGAGCAGTACTTC. Its translation: CASSLRRTSYEQYF.

V gene TRBV5-5 combines with J gene TRBJ2-3; 8 nucleotides agree with TRBD1. The CDR3 has 15 amino acids. The trim removed 0 bases at V and 6 bases at J, leaving 6 bases unmatched. Germline values: CDR1 SGHKS, CDR2 YYEKEE (reference sequence). The DNA of the CDR3 is TGTGCCAGCAGCTTGGATCTCAGGGGGCGGGATACGCAGTATTTT. Amino acid sequence: CASSLDLRGRDTQYF.

This chain uses TRBV27 with TRBJ2-3, with D possibly TRBD1 on 6 matching bases. The CDR3 loop spans 16 amino acids. The V gene's germline CDR1 is MNHEY and CDR2 SMNVEV (reference sequence). Trimming pared 4 bases from V and 0 bases from J, leaving 14 bases between. CDR3 DNA sequence: TGTGCCAGCAGTTCCCGACAGGCCTCTAGCACAGATACGCAGTATTTT. Its translation is CASSSRQASSTDTQYF.

This clonotype showed up many times. The chain uses TRBV5-1 and TRBJ2-2; 7 bases are shared with TRBD2. CDR3 length: 14 amino acids. V trimming: 4 bases; J trimming: 3 bases; junction bases outside the gene matches: 3. Germline values: CDR1 SGHRS, CDR2 YFSETQ. This CDR3 is CASSLGLDTGELFF. The CDR3 DNA reads TGCGCCAGCAGCCTAGGACTAGACACCGGGGAGCTGTTTTTT.

This clonotype was recorded at least ten times. The rearrangement joins TRBV6-2 or TRBV6-3 to TRBJ2-2, with TRBD2 as a possible D gene (6 bases). The CDR3 consists of 18 residues. CDR1 is MNHEY and CDR2 is SVGEGT in the germline V gene. Trimming took off 0 bases at V and 4 bases at J, with 18 bases between the two ends. In DNA, the CDR3 is TGTGCCAGCAGTTACTCACCTAGTCGCGGGATAATCACCGGGGAGCTGTTTTTT. It specifies CASSYSPSRGIITGELFF.

About this clonotype: One base away lies a much larger clone, so this may be a sequencing read error. This chain connects TRBV20-1 to TRBJ2-3; TRBD2 matches 7 bases. This CDR3 region has 16 residues. Germline V CDR1 and CDR2: DFQATT, SNEGSKA (reference sequence). The CDR3 sequence is CCARELVLAATDTQYF. CDR3 coding DNA: TGCTGTGCTAGAGAATTAGTGCTAGCGGCCACAGATACGCAGTATTTT.

The rearrangement joins TRBV20-1 to TRBJ2-5, with unresolved D. The V end lost 7 bases, the J end lost 0 bases, and 3 bases lay between the germline ends. Looked up from germline, CDR1 is DFQATT and CDR2 is SNEGSKA (reference sequence). The CDR3 sequence is 10 residues long. CDR3 residues: CSVDQETQYF. The CDR3 region has the DNA TGCAGTGTGGACCAAGAGACCCAGTACTTC.

This clonotype was picked up a small number of times. Germline and junction disagree at one end, which may indicate a read error. CDR3 DNA sequence: TGTGCCAGCAGCGACTCGCTACGAGTTTACTTT. Its protein is CASSDSLRVYF. The rearrangement links TRBV6-5 to TRBJ1-1; D unresolved. Per germline, CDR1 MNHEY and CDR2 SVGAGI. The CDR3 is 11 residues long.

J is TRBJ2-3 and V is TRBV6-1; no firm D call. From germline, CDR1 is MNHNS and CDR2 SASEGT. The V and J ends lost 5 bases and 0 bases respectively, with 18 bases between them. CDR3 length: 17 amino acids. CDR3 coding DNA: TGTGCCAGCAGTCCCGGGTCAGCCGCCCCTAGCACAGATACGCAGTATTTT. It specifies CASSPGSAAPSTDTQYF.

This clonotype was picked up a small number of times. The CDR3 loop is CASSQESAGNDEQYF. In nucleotides, the CDR3 is TGCGCCAGCAGCCAAGAAAGTGCGGGGAACGACGAGCAGTACTTC. The chain has TRBV4-1 and TRBJ2-7; a possible D gene is TRBD2 (6 bases). CDR1 and CDR2 from the germline V gene are MGHRA and YSYEKL. The V and J ends lost 0 bases and 5 bases respectively, with 14 bases between them. The CDR3 length is 15 residues.